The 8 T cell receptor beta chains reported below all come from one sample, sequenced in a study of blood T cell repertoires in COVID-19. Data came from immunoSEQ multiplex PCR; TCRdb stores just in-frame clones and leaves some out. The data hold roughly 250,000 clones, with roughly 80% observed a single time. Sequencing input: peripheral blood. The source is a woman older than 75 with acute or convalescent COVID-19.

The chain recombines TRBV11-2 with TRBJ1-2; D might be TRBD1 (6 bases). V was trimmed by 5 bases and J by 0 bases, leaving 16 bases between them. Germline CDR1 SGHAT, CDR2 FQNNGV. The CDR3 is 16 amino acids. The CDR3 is CASSPTGSSSNYGYTF. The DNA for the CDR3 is TGTGCCAGCAGCCCGACAGGAAGCAGTTCTAACTATGGCTACACCTTC.

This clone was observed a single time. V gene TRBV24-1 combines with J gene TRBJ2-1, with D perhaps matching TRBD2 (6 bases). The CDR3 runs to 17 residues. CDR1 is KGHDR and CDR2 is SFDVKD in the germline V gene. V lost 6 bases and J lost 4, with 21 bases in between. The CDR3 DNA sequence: TGTGCCACCAGTCCCCGAACGGGACTTCCCACATACAATGAGCAGTTCTTC. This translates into CATSPRTGLPTYNEQFF.

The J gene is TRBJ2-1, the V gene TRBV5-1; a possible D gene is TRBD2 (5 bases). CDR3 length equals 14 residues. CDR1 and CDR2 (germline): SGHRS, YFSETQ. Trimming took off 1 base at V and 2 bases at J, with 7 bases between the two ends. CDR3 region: CASSLKEAYNEQFF. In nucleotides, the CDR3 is TGCGCCAGCAGCTTGAAGGAGGCCTACAATGAGCAGTTCTTC.

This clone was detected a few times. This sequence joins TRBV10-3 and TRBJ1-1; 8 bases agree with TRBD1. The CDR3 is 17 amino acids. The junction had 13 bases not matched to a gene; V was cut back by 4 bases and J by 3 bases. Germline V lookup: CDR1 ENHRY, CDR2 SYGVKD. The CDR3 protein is CAISVAPTGERDTEAFF. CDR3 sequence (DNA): TGTGCCATCAGTGTGGCCCCGACAGGGGAGAGGGACACTGAAGCTTTCTTT.

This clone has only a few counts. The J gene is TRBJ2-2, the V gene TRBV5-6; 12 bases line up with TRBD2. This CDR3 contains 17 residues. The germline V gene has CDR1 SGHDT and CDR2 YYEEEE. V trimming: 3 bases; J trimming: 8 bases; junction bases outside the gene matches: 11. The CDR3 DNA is TGTGCCAGCAGCTCCCCGACTAGCGGGGGAGACTTGGGGGAGCTGTTTTTT. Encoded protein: CASSSPTSGGDLGELFF.

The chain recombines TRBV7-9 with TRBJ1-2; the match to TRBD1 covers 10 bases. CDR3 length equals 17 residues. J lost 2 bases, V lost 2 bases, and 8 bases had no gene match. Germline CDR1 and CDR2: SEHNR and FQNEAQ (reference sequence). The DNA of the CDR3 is TGTGCCAGCAGCTTATATGTGGGGACAGGGGTGAACTATGGCTACACCTTC. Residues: CASSLYVGTGVNYGYTF.

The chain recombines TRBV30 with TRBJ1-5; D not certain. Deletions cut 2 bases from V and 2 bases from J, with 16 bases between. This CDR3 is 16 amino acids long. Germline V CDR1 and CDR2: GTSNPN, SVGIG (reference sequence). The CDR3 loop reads CAWSPRWEVGNQPQHF. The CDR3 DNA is TGTGCCTGGAGTCCTAGATGGGAGGTGGGCAATCAGCCCCAGCATTTT. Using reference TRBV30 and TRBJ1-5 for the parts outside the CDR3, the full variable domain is SQTIHQWPATLVQPVGSPLSLECTVEGTSNPNLYWYRQAAGRGLQLLFYSVGIGQISSEVPQNLSASRPQDRQFILSSKKLLLSDSGFYLCAWSPRWEVGNQPQHFGDGTRLSIL.

Here the CDR3 DNA reads TGTGCCAGCACCTTGGGACAGGCAGCCTACGAGCAGTACTTC. As protein: CASTLGQAAYEQYF. V gene TRBV6-5 combines with J gene TRBJ2-7, with 8 bases lining up with TRBD1. The germline V gene has CDR1 MNHEY and CDR2 SVGAGI. The length of the CDR3 is 14 residues. V gave up 7 bases and J gave up 2 bases; unmatched junction bases: 7.